These 15 T cell receptor beta chains share one sample of origin, sequenced in a study of untreated major depressive disorder. Profiling relied on immunoSEQ multiplex PCR, and the TCRdb table lists in-frame clones only, not all of them. The sample comprises tens of thousands of clones, 85% to 95% of which are singletons, and around 0.32% rests with the top ten. The material sequenced was CD4+ T cells from PBMCs. These receptors were taken from a young man in good health.

The chain links TRBV5-1 to TRBJ2-2; 7 bases line up with TRBD1. In germline, CDR1 is SGHRS, CDR2 YFSETQ. V was pared by 4 bases and J by 4 bases, with 4 bases of the junction left unmatched. The CDR3 runs to 14 residues. The CDR3 loop is CASSKGTATGELFF. DNA of the CDR3: TGCGCCAGCAGCAAAGGGACAGCCACCGGGGAGCTGTTTTTT.

The chain uses TRBV6-1 and TRBJ2-3; D not certain. The CDR3 consists of 13 residues. V gave up 9 bases and J gave up 2 bases, with 12 bases separating them. The germline V gene has CDR1 MNHNS and CDR2 SASEGT. This CDR3 is CASTLSATDTQYF. CDR3 nucleotide sequence: TGTGCCAGTACTTTATCGGCCACAGATACGCAGTATTTT.

The chain carries TRBV6-6 and TRBJ2-3; D not certain. The CDR3 has 12 amino acids. Per the germline V gene, CDR1 is MNHNY and CDR2 is SVGAGI (reference sequence). V lost 5 bases and J 4 bases, leaving 7 bases between the germline ends. The CDR3 bases are TGTGCCAGCAGTCCCGGCCCAGATACGCAGTATTTT. Protein product: CASSPGPDTQYF.

The V call is TRBV7-3, the J call TRBJ2-4; D perhaps matches TRBD1 (6 bases). In germline, CDR1 is SGHTA, CDR2 FQGTGA. This CDR3 comprises 13 residues. With 3 bases removed from V and 8 bases from J, the gap between germline ends came to 11 bases. The CDR3 loop reads CASSFDYRDIQYF. As DNA, the CDR3 is TGTGCCAGCAGCTTTGACTACAGGGACATTCAGTACTTC.

The chain carries TRBV5-8 and TRBJ2-3, with 12 nucleotides matching TRBD2. The CDR3 runs to 18 residues. The germline V gene has CDR1 SGHTS and CDR2 YDEGEE. V shed 0 bases, J shed 2 bases, and the junction held 7 bases outside the gene matches. Here the CDR3 DNA reads TGTGCCAGCAGCTTGGGAATGGGACTAGCGGGCCTCACAGATACGCAGTATTTT. Translation: CASSLGMGLAGLTDTQYF. The full variable domain, its missing parts supplied by reference TRBV5-8 and TRBJ2-3, is EAGVTQSPTHLIKTRGQQATLRCSPISGHTSVYWYQQALGLGLQFLLWYDEGEERNRGNFPPRFSGRQFPNYSSELNVNALELEDSALYLCASSLGMGLAGLTDTQYFGPGTRLTVL.

This sequence joins TRBV7-2 and TRBJ2-5; the match to TRBD2 covers 7 bases. The V and J ends lost 1 base and 4 bases, in that order; junction bases with no gene match: 12. Germline CDR1 SGHTA, CDR2 FQGNSA. The CDR3 contains 17 residues. CDR3 protein: CASSLEPGLLIGETQYF. The CDR3 coding sequence is TGTGCCAGCAGCTTAGAACCGGGACTACTTATTGGAGAGACCCAGTACTTC.

This rearrangement joins TRBV7-6 to TRBJ2-1, with TRBD2 as a possible D gene (5 bases). CDR3 length: 14 amino acids. Trimming left V 0 bases short and J 7 bases short, with 10 bases between. Germline V lookup: CDR1 SGHVS, CDR2 FNYEAQ. This CDR3 reads CASSLATGGNEQFF. CDR3 nucleotides: TGTGCCAGCAGCTTAGCGACGGGCGGGAATGAGCAGTTCTTC.

The gene calls are TRBV11-2 and TRBJ2-1; D may be TRBD1 (6 bases). The germline V gene encodes CDR1 SGHAT and CDR2 FQNNGV. Deletions cut 1 base from V and 4 bases from J, with 11 bases between. The CDR3 spans 15 residues. CDR3 residues: CASSLGPGQYNEQFF. DNA for the CDR3: TGTGCCAGCAGCTTAGGGCCGGGACAATACAATGAGCAGTTCTTC.

This clone has a single count. The chain joins TRBV7-9 to TRBJ2-5, with D tentatively TRBD1 or TRBD2 (6 bases each). Trimming took 5 bases from V and 4 from J, leaving 17 bases between them. The germline gives CDR1 SEHNR, CDR2 FQNEAQ (reference sequence). This CDR3 has 15 amino acids. The CDR3 bases are TGTGCCAGCAGCGGGAGGACAGCCCAAGGAGAGACCCAGTACTTC. As protein: CASSGRTAQGETQYF.

This rearrangement joins TRBV4-3 to TRBJ2-7; maybe TRBD2 (6 bases). CDR3 length: 17 residues. With 2 bases removed from V and 0 bases from J, the gap between germline ends came to 17 bases. Germline V gene sequence: CDR1 LGHNA, CDR2 YSLEER. CDR3 bases: TGCGCCAGCAGCCAATTGATCGGGAGTCAAAGCTCCTACGAGCAGTACTTC. This gives the protein CASSQLIGSQSSYEQYF.

The V gene is TRBV7-3, the J gene TRBJ2-2; TRBD1 might be the D (7 bases). The CDR3 runs to 16 residues. The germline gives CDR1 SGHTA, CDR2 FQGTGA. V was trimmed by 5 bases and J by 5 bases, leaving 18 bases between them. CDR3 bases: TGTGCCAGCAGCCCGGGGGCAGGGGGATATACCGGGGAGCTGTTTTTT. Its translation is CASSPGAGGYTGELFF.

V and J are TRBV29-1 and TRBJ2-1; the D is unclear. CDR3 length: 14 residues. The germline V gene has CDR1 SQVTM and CDR2 ANQGSEA. V was clipped by 3 bases and J by 6 bases, with 15 bases between them. CDR3 coding DNA: TGCAGCGTTGATCGGGCTAGGACGAGCAATGAGCAGTTCTTC. It is translated as CSVDRARTSNEQFF.

The chain joins TRBV6-1 to TRBJ1-2, with D possibly being TRBD1 (5 bases). There are 18 residues in the CDR3. V was shortened by 4 bases and J by 0 bases, with 21 bases between the two germline ends. Germline V gives CDR1 MNHNS, CDR2 SASEGT. In nucleotides, the CDR3 is TGTGCCAGCAGTGCTGGGACGCTTAAACCCTCTTCTAACTATGGCTACACCTTC. Residues: CASSAGTLKPSSNYGYTF.

The chain carries TRBV27 and TRBJ1-2; D perhaps matches TRBD1 (5 bases). Germline V gene sequence: CDR1 MNHEY, CDR2 SMNVEV (reference sequence). This CDR3 spans 15 amino acids. V was pared by 3 bases and J by 4 bases, with 15 bases between. This CDR3 reads CASSFGRGPLYGYTF. CDR3 nucleotides: TGTGCCAGCAGTTTTGGAAGGGGCCCCCTCTATGGCTACACCTTC.

V and J are TRBV30 and TRBJ1-3; D may be TRBD1 (5 bases). CDR3 size: 12 residues. The germline gives CDR1 GTSNPN, CDR2 SVGIG (reference sequence). The V end lost 0 bases, the J end lost 9 bases, and 9 bases lay between the germline ends. The CDR3 DNA follows: TGTGCCTGGAGTGTATACGGGGGCACCATATATTTT. This sequence encodes CAWSVYGGTIYF.